This is a list of T cell receptor beta chains from one sample in a study of cytomegalovirus exposure and HLA in healthy donors. This table comes from immunoSEQ multiplex PCR, and its TCRdb copy is limited to in-frame clones, with some not included. The sample lists roughly 170,000 clones, around 81% seen once, with around 2.4% in the top ten. Sequencing used PBMCs. These receptors all stem from a woman in her 30s in good health and CMV-seronegative. Both conserved end residues are part of each CDR3. The order of the fields is J gene, V gene, D gene, clone size, CDR3 length, CDR3 protein, CDR3 DNA. D genes are given only for firm matches. Size is omitted from some rows. Given values are once, few, many or a class for expanded clones.

TRBJ2-2 | TRBV7-2 | . | . | 13 | CASSPRVTGELFF | TGTGCCAGCAGCCCCAGGGTAACCGGGGAGCTGTTTTTT
TRBJ1-1 | TRBV10-3 | . | . | 13 | CAISLQGNTEAFF | TGTGCCATCAGTTTACAGGGGAACACTGAAGCTTTCTTT
TRBJ1-5 | TRBV28 | . | . | 13 | CASSLFGGQPQHF | TGTGCCAGCAGTTTATTCGGTGGTCAGCCCCAGCATTTT
TRBJ1-3 | TRBV4-1 | . | once | 18 | CASSLSLAGANSGNTIYF | TGCGCCAGCAGTCTCTCCCTCGCAGGGGCGAACTCTGGAAACACCATATATTTT
TRBJ2-7 | TRBV6-5 | TRBD1 | . | 14 | CASSPGQGTVEQYF | TGTGCCAGCAGTCCGGGACAGGGTACGGTCGAGCAGTACTTC
TRBJ1-6 | TRBV6-5 | TRBD1 | . | 15 | CASSLTGSDNSPLHF | TGTGCCAGCAGTTTGACAGGGTCGGATAATTCACCCCTCCACTTT
TRBJ2-5 | TRBV6-1 | TRBD2 | . | 14 | CASRIAGGRETQYF | TGTGCCAGCAGAATAGCGGGGGGGAGGGAGACCCAGTACTTC
TRBJ1-2 | TRBV6-5 | TRBD1 | . | 14 | CASSRGKTGHGYTF | TGTGCCAGCAGCCGGGGGAAGACAGGGCACGGCTACACCTTC
TRBJ2-1 | TRBV2 | . | . | 13 | CASSSGTYNEQFF | TGTGCCAGCAGTTCCGGGACTTACAATGAGCAGTTCTTC
TRBJ2-1 | TRBV5-4 | TRBD2 | few | 16 | CASSLAPTSGDNEQFF | TGTGCCAGCAGCTTGGCCCCGACTAGCGGGGACAATGAGCAGTTCTTC
TRBJ2-6 | TRBV7-9 | . | . | 16 | CASRVTGISGANVLTF | TGTGCCAGCAGAGTGACAGGAATCTCTGGGGCCAACGTCCTGACTTTC
TRBJ1-2 | TRBV6-1 | . | few | 15 | CASSDTGSPRYGYTF | TGTGCCAGCAGTGACACGGGATCGCCAAGGTATGGCTACACCTTC
TRBJ2-5 | TRBV10-1 | . | . | 13 | CASQAGSGETQYF | TGCGCCAGTCAGGCGGGTTCGGGAGAGACCCAGTACTTC
TRBJ2-2 | TRBV27 | . | . | 14 | CASSLRQVTGELFF | TGTGCCAGCAGTTTGAGACAGGTCACCGGGGAGCTGTTTTTT
TRBJ2-5 | TRBV5-4 | TRBD1 | few | 14 | CASSLNQGEETQYF | TGTGCCAGCAGTCTTAATCAGGGGGAAGAGACCCAGTACTTC
TRBJ2-2 | TRBV7-3 | . | . | 14 | CASSPDSNTGELFF | TGTGCCAGCAGCCCCGACTCGAACACCGGGGAGCTGTTTTTT
TRBJ1-1 | TRBV28 | . | . | 15 | CASSRRLRPATEAFF | TGTGCCAGCAGCCGAAGGTTGCGGCCGGCCACTGAAGCTTTCTTT
TRBJ2-1 | TRBV28 | TRBD2 | . | 16 | CASSETSGGSYNEQFF | TGTGCCAGCAGTGAAACTAGCGGGGGTTCCTACAATGAGCAGTTCTTC
TRBJ2-1 | TRBV5-1 | TRBD2 | . | 15 | CASSLDSGGYNEQFF | TGCGCCAGCAGCTTGGATAGCGGGGGATACAATGAGCAGTTCTTC
TRBJ1-2 | TRBV2 | . | . | 14 | CASSSGTLNYGYTF | TGTGCCAGCTCTAGCGGGACATTAAACTATGGCTACACCTTC
TRBJ1-1 | TRBV10-3 | . | . | 13 | CAISAEANTEAFF | TGTGCCATCAGTGCTGAAGCGAACACTGAAGCTTTCTTT
TRBJ2-7 | TRBV5-1 | TRBD1 | . | 13 | CASRDRESSEQYF | TGCGCCAGCCGAGACAGGGAGAGTTCCGAGCAGTACTTC
TRBJ2-1 | TRBV19 | . | . | 16 | CASSPLAFSSYNEQFF | TGTGCCAGTAGTCCCCTCGCCTTCAGCTCCTACAATGAGCAGTTCTTC
TRBJ1-1 | TRBV18 | . | . | 14 | CASSRGEGDTEAFF | TGTGCCAGCTCACGTGGGGAGGGGGATACTGAAGCTTTCTTT
TRBJ2-7 | TRBV27 | TRBD2 | . | 15 | CASSLLLAAVHEQYF | TGTGCCAGCAGTTTACTCCTAGCGGCCGTCCACGAGCAGTACTTC
TRBJ1-6 | TRBV6-4 | . | . | 15 | CASSELYSYNSPLHF | TGTGCCAGCAGTGAATTGTACAGCTATAATTCACCCCTCCACTTT
TRBJ2-5 | TRBV7-6 | TRBD1 | . | 15 | CASSFLDRGQETQYF | TGTGCCAGCAGCTTCTTGGACAGGGGGCAAGAGACCCAGTACTTC
TRBJ2-7 | TRBV30 | TRBD2 | . | 13 | CAWSSGVNYEQYF | TGTGCCTGGAGTAGCGGGGTTAACTACGAGCAGTACTTC
TRBJ2-3 | TRBV30 | TRBD2 | . | 14 | CACSGRVSTDTQYF | TGTGCCTGTAGCGGGAGGGTTAGCACAGATACGCAGTATTTT
TRBJ1-1 | TRBV19 | . | . | 13 | CASSILGPSEAFF | TGTGCCAGTAGTATTTTGGGGCCTTCTGAAGCTTTCTTT
TRBJ2-7 | TRBV28 | . | few | 12 | CASSLGQYEQYF | TGTGCCAGCAGTTTAGGGCAGTACGAGCAGTACTTC
TRBJ1-4 | TRBV5-1 | . | . | 14 | CASSSADSGEKLFF | TGCGCCAGCAGCTCGGCTGACAGTGGTGAAAAACTGTTTTTT
TRBJ1-2 | TRBV6-1 | . | . | 14 | CASRELSGNYGYTF | TGTGCCAGCAGAGAATTGTCGGGGAACTATGGCTACACCTTC
TRBJ2-5 | TRBV5-4 | TRBD1 | . | 15 | CASRGDRGPGETQYF | TGTGCCAGCAGGGGCGACAGGGGGCCTGGAGAGACCCAGTACTTC
TRBJ2-7 | TRBV2 | . | few | 11 | CASSASSEQYF | TGTGCCAGCAGTGCGAGTTCCGAGCAGTACTTC
TRBJ2-3 | TRBV6-1 | . | . | 14 | CASGADASTDTQYF | TGTGCCAGCGGGGCTGACGCTAGCACAGATACGCAGTATTTT
TRBJ1-3 | TRBV28 | . | . | 15 | CASSSDSAWENTIYF | TGTGCCAGCAGTTCGGACAGTGCTTGGGAGAACACCATATATTTT
TRBJ1-1 | TRBV2 | . | few | 11 | CASSVSREAFF | TGTGCCAGCAGTGTGTCCAGGGAAGCTTTCTTT
TRBJ2-7 | TRBV27 | . | few | 11 | CASDRRPGQYF | TGTGCCAGCGACAGGCGGCCGGGGCAGTACTTC
TRBJ1-5 | TRBV6-6 | TRBD1 | . | 15 | CASTGGQDSNQPQHF | TGTGCCAGCACCGGGGGACAGGATAGCAATCAGCCCCAGCATTTT
TRBJ2-7 | TRBV5-1 | . | . | 15 | CASRSGQGISYEQYF | TGCGCCAGCAGATCGGGCCAGGGGATTTCCTACGAGCAGTACTTC
TRBJ2-3 | TRBV2 | TRBD1 | . | 11 | CASSDRGTQYF | TGTGCCAGCAGTGACAGGGGGACGCAGTATTTT
TRBJ1-2 | TRBV28 | . | . | 15 | CASTTGRGRGYGYTF | TGTGCCAGCACCACAGGCCGGGGGCGGGGGTATGGCTACACCTTC
TRBJ2-2 | TRBV2 | . | . | 15 | CASMGWELNTGELFF | TGTGCCAGCATGGGGTGGGAGTTAAACACCGGGGAGCTGTTTTTT
TRBJ2-7 | TRBV25-1 | TRBD1 | . | 15 | CASSESGTGAYEQYF | TGTGCCAGCAGTGAATCTGGGACAGGGGCCTACGAGCAGTACTTC
TRBJ2-7 | TRBV5-1 | . | . | 18 | CASSLGNSGTWSSYEQYF | TGCGCCAGCAGCTTGGGTAATTCCGGGACATGGAGCTCCTACGAGCAGTACTTC
TRBJ2-5 | TRBV7-6 | TRBD2 | . | 14 | CASSLSGGQETQYF | TGTGCCAGCAGCCTCTCGGGGGGCCAAGAGACCCAGTACTTC
TRBJ2-1 | TRBV10-2 | TRBD2 | . | 13 | CASRSGGAWEQFF | TGCGCCAGCAGGAGCGGGGGGGCCTGGGAGCAGTTCTTC
TRBJ2-5 | TRBV9 | TRBD2 | . | 16 | CASSVTSGGAGETQYF | TGTGCCAGCAGCGTAACTAGCGGGGGGGCGGGAGAGACCCAGTACTTC
TRBJ2-2 | TRBV13 | . | . | 13 | CASSLEGAGELFF | TGTGCCAGCAGCTTAGAGGGGGCCGGGGAGCTGTTTTTT
TRBJ2-5 | TRBV19 | TRBD1 | . | 16 | CASSNAGTGVWETQYF | TGTGCCAGTAGTAACGCCGGGACAGGGGTATGGGAGACCCAGTACTTC
TRBJ2-5 | TRBV5-1 | . | . | 14 | CASSLGGESGTQYF | TGCGCCAGCAGCTTGGGCGGGGAATCGGGGACCCAGTACTTC
TRBJ2-7 | TRBV7-2 | . | . | 16 | CASSLGAGAFPYEQYF | TGTGCCAGCAGCTTAGGGGCAGGGGCCTTTCCCTACGAGCAGTACTTC
TRBJ2-5 | TRBV18 | . | . | 14 | CASSLTRGRETQYF | TGTGCCAGCTCGCTTACCAGGGGACGAGAGACCCAGTACTTC
TRBJ1-6 | TRBV6-5 | . | . | 14 | CASSYSQGNSPLHF | TGTGCCAGCAGTTACTCCCAGGGGAATTCACCCCTCCACTTT
TRBJ2-3 | TRBV5-6 | . | . | 14 | CASSVTGEVDTQYF | TGTGCCAGCAGCGTCACAGGGGAGGTAGATACGCAGTATTTT
TRBJ2-5 | TRBV28 | . | . | 13 | CASSLQGPGTQYF | TGTGCCAGCAGTCTACAGGGCCCGGGGACCCAGTACTTC
TRBJ2-1 | TRBV7-6 | . | . | 16 | CASSAEVAGSYNEQFF | TGTGCCAGCAGCGCCGAGGTTGCGGGATCATACAATGAGCAGTTCTTC
TRBJ2-1 | TRBV5-1 | TRBD2 | . | 17 | CASSFLASGRGYNEQFF | TGCGCCAGCAGCTTTTTGGCTAGCGGGAGGGGATACAATGAGCAGTTCTTC